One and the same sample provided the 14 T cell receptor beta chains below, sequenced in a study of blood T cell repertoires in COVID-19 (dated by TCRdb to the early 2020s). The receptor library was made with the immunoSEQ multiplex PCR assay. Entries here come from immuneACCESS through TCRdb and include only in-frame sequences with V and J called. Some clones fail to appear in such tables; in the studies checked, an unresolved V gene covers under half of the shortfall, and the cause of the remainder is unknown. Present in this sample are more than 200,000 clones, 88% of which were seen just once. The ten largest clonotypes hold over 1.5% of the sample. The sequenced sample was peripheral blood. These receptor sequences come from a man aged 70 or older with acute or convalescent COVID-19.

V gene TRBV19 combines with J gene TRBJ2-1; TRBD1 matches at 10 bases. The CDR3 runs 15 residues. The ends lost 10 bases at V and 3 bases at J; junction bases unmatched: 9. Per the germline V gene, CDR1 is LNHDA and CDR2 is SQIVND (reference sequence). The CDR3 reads CATRPGTGVYNEQFF. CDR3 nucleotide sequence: TGTGCCACCCGACCCGGGACAGGGGTCTACAATGAGCAGTTCTTC.

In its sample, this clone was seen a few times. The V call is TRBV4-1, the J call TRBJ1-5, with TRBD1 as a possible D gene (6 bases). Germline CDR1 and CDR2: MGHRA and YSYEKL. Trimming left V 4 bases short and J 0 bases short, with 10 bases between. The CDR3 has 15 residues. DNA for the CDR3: TGCGCCAGCAGCCCGACAGGAAATAGCAATCAGCCCCAGCATTTT. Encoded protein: CASSPTGNSNQPQHF.

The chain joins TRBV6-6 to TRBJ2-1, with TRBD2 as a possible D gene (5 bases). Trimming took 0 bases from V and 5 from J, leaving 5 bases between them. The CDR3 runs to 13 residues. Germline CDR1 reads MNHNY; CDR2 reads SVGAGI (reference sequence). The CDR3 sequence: CASSYSRDNEQFF. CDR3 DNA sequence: TGTGCCAGCAGTTACTCGAGGGACAATGAGCAGTTCTTC.

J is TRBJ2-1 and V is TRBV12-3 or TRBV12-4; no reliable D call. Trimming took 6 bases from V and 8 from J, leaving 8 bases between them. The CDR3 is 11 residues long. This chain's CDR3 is CASRISDEQFF. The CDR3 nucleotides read TGTGCCAGCAGAATATCCGATGAGCAGTTCTTC.

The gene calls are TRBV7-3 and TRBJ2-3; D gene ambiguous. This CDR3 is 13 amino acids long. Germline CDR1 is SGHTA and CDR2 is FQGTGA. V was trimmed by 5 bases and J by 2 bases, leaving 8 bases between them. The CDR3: CASSLLITDTQYF. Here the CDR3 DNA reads TGTGCCAGCAGCCTTCTAATCACAGATACGCAGTATTTT.

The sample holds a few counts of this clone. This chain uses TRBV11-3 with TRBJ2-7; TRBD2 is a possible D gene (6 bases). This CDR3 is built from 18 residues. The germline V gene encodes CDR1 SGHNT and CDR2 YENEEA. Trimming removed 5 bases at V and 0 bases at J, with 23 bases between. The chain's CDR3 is CASSPQTSYSTLSYEQYF. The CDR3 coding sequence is TGTGCCAGCAGCCCACAGACTAGTTATTCCACACTCTCCTACGAGCAGTACTTC.

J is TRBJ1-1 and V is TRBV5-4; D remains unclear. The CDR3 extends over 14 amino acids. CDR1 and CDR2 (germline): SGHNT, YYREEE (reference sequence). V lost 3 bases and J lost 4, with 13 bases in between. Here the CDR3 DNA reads TGTGCCAGCAGCTCGGGGATAGCCGGCACTGAAGCTTTCTTT. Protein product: CASSSGIAGTEAFF.

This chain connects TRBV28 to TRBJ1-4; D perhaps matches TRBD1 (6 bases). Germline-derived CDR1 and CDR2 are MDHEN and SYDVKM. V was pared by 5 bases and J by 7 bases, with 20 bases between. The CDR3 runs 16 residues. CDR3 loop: CASSPLVRLQGEKLFF. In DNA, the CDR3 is TGTGCCAGCAGTCCCCTCGTGAGGTTACAGGGTGAAAAACTGTTTTTT.

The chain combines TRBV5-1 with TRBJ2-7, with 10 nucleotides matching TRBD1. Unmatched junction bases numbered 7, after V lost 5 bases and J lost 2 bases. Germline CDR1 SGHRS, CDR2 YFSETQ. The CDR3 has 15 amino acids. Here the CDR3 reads CASSLRQGATYEQYF. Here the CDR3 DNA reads TGCGCCAGCAGTTTACGACAGGGGGCTACCTACGAGCAGTACTTC.

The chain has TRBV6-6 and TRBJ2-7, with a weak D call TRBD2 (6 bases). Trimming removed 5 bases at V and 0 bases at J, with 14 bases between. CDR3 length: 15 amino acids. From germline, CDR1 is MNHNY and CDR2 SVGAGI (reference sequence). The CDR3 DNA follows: TGTGCCAGCAGTCAAGGGACTTATAGCTCCTACGAGCAGTACTTC. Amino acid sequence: CASSQGTYSSYEQYF.

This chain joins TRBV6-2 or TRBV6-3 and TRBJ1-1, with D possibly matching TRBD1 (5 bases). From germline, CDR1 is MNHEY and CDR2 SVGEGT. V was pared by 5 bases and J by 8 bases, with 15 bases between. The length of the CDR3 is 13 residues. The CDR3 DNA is TGTGCCAGCAGTAATCAACAGGAGAAGGAAGCTTTCTTT. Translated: CASSNQQEKEAFF.

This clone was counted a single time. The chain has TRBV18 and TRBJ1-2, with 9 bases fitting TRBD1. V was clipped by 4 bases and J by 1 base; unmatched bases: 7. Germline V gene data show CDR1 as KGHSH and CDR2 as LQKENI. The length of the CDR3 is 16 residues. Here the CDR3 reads CASSRTTGGDNYGYTF. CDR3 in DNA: TGTGCCAGCTCACGAACGACAGGGGGAGATAACTATGGCTACACCTTC.

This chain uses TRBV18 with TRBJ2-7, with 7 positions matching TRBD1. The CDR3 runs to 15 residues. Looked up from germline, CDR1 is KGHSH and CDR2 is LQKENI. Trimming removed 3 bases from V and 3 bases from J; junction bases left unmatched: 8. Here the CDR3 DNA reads TGTGCCAGCTCACCCAATTCGGGACAGATCTACGAGCAGTACTTC. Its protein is CASSPNSGQIYEQYF.

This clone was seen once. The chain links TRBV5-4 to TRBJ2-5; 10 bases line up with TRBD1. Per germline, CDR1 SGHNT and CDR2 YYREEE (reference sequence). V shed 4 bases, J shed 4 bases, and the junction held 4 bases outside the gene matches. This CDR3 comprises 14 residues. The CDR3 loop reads CASSTDRGRETQYF. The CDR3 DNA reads TGTGCCAGCAGCACGGACAGGGGGAGAGAGACCCAGTACTTC.